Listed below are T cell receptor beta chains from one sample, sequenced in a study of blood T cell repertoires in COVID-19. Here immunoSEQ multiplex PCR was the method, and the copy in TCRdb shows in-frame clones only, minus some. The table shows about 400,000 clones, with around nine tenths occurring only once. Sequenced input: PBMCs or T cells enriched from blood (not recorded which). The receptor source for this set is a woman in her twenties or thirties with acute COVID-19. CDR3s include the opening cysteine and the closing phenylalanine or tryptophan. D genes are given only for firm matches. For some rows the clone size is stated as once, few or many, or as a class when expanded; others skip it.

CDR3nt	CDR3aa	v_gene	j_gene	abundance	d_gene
TGCGCCAGCATTGGCAGAGGGGGCCGGGACAGGGACCCCCATCACTTC	CASIGRGGRDRDPHHF	TRBV10-1	TRBJ2-7	-	TRBD1
TGTGCCAGCAGTGAAGGGCGACTAGCGGGGGGTAAAAACATTCAGTACTTC	CASSEGRLAGGKNIQYF	TRBV2	TRBJ2-4	-	TRBD2
TGCGCCAGCAGCCAGGTCAGTAAGAACACTGAAGCTTTCTTT	CASSQVSKNTEAFF	TRBV4-1	TRBJ1-1	once	-
TGTGCCAGCAGCGTCGGACAGGGGGCATCCTACGAGCAGTACTTC	CASSVGQGASYEQYF	TRBV9	TRBJ2-7	-	TRBD1
TGTGCCAGCAGCTTGGGGACAGGGAGTACCGGGGAGCTGTTTTTT	CASSLGTGSTGELFF	TRBV7-2	TRBJ2-2	-	TRBD1
TGTGCCAGCAGCTTGGTGGGGGGTTCTCCGACCCTCGAGCAGTACTTC	CASSLVGGSPTLEQYF	TRBV5-8	TRBJ2-7	-	-
TGCGCCAGCAGCCAAGAGGACAGGGCGGGAGCAACTAATGAAAAACTGTTTTTT	CASSQEDRAGATNEKLFF	TRBV4-1	TRBJ1-4	-	TRBD1
TGCAGCATCGGACAGGGGGCGTACTACGAGCAGTACTTC	CSIGQGAYYEQYF	TRBV29-1	TRBJ2-7	-	TRBD1
TGTGCCAGTAGTTCAGGGGTCAATCAGCCCCAGCATTTT	CASSSGVNQPQHF	TRBV19	TRBJ1-5	-	-
TGTGCCAGTAGTATAGGGGTCCCCAGGGGTCGTTTACAGGGCACTGAAGCTTTCTTT	CASSIGVPRGRLQGTEAFF	TRBV19	TRBJ1-1	-	-
TGTGCCAGCAGTGGGGACAGGGGCTCCTCTAGCAATCAGCCCCAGCATTTT	CASSGDRGSSSNQPQHF	TRBV6-1	TRBJ1-5	few	TRBD1
TGTGCCAGCAGCCCCGAGCCCCTTGAGCCCCAGCATTTT	CASSPEPLEPQHF	TRBV7-9	TRBJ1-5	-	-
TGTGCCAGCAGTGAATGGCGGGGCTATGAGCAGTTCTTC	CASSEWRGYEQFF	TRBV2	TRBJ2-1	few	-
TGTGCCAGCAGTGAAACTAGCGGACAAGAGACCCAGTACTTC	CASSETSGQETQYF	TRBV2	TRBJ2-5	-	TRBD2
-	CARRQEVIPGSCFF	TRBV6-4	TRBJ2-2	once	-
TGTGCCAGCAGGAAAGCTGCGGGAGGCACTGAAGCTTTCTTT	CASRKAAGGTEAFF	TRBV2	TRBJ1-1	-	-
TGTGCTAGTGGTTTGGTACGGGGACTTAACAATGAGCAGTTCTTC	CASGLVRGLNNEQFF	TRBV12-5	TRBJ2-1	-	-
TGCGCCAGCAGCCAGGGTCACACAGGGGGCGCCCGGACCTACGAGCAGTACTTC	CASSQGHTGGARTYEQYF	TRBV4-3	TRBJ2-7	-	TRBD1
TGTGCCAGCAGCCGCCAGGGGGGTGAGCAGTTCTTC	CASSRQGGEQFF	TRBV3-1/TRBV3-2	TRBJ2-1	once	-
TGTGCCAGCAGCTCGGACATTCAGTACTTC	CASSSDIQYF	TRBV2	TRBJ2-4	once	-
TGCAGCGTTGATTTCGGGTATGGCTACACCTTC	CSVDFGYGYTF	TRBV29-1	TRBJ1-2	-	-
TGCAGCGTTGAGGGCCTGGACACGACAAATGAGCAGTTCTTC	CSVEGLDTTNEQFF	TRBV29-1	TRBJ2-1	-	-
TGTGCCAGCAAGGGGTGGAGCAATCAGCCCCAGCATTTT	CASKGWSNQPQHF	TRBV2	TRBJ1-5	-	-
TGTGCCAGTAGTATACTACAGGGCTCCTACAATGAGCAGTTCTTC	CASSILQGSYNEQFF	TRBV19	TRBJ2-1	-	-
TGTGCCAGCAGCAGGGCGCGAGAAAAACTGTTTTTT	CASSRAREKLFF	TRBV6-5	TRBJ1-4	once	-
TGTGCCACCAGCAGAGCTCTAGCGGGGGGAGGCTACGAGCAGTACTTC	CATSRALAGGGYEQYF	TRBV15	TRBJ2-7	-	TRBD2
TGTGCCAGCAGCTTAGTTCACCAGGGAGGGGGTGAAAAACTGTTTTTT	CASSLVHQGGGEKLFF	TRBV11-2	TRBJ1-4	-	-
TGTGCCAGCGGGGGACAGCTAGCCTACGAGCAGTACTTC	CASGGQLAYEQYF	TRBV2	TRBJ2-7	-	TRBD1
TGTGCCAGCAGTTACGAGGGCGCTGAAGCTTTCTTT	CASSYEGAEAFF	TRBV6-5	TRBJ1-1	-	-
TGTGCCAGCAGTGGGCGGGGACCACAAAACACCGGGGAGCTGTTTTTT	CASSGRGPQNTGELFF	TRBV2	TRBJ2-2	-	-
TGTGCCAGCAGCCCTTGGGCCTCTATTCAGCCCCAGCATTTT	CASSPWASIQPQHF	TRBV5-8	TRBJ1-5	once	-